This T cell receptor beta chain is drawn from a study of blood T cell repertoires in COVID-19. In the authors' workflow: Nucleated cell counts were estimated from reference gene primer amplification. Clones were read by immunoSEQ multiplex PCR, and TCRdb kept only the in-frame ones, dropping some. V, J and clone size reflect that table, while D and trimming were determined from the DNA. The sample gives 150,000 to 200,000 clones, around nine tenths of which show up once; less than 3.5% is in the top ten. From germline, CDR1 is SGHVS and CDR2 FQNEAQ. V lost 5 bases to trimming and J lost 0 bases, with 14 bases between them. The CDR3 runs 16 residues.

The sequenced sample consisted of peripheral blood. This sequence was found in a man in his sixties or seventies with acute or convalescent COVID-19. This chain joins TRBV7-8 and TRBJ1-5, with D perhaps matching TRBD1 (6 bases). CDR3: CASSLGGADSNQPQHF. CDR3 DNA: TGTGCCAGCAGCCTCGGGGGGGCCGATAGCAATCAGCCCCAGCATTTT.